Listed below are T cell receptor beta chains from one sample, sequenced in a study of shared clonotypes between healthy human individuals. Method: immunoSEQ multiplex PCR; TCRdb's copy keeps in-frame clones and lacks some. The repertoire holds millions of clones, with around 95% as singletons. Material: naive CD4+ T cells sorted from blood. These receptors were obtained from a man between 18 and 35 years old in good health. Each CDR3 is given with its conserved first and last residue. Each record gives: D gene, J gene, clone size, V gene, CDR3 DNA, CDR3 protein. D genes are given only for firm matches. Size is stated for part of the rows, as once, few or many counts, or as a class when the clone is expanded.

>.|TRBJ1-5|.|TRBV18
TGTGCCAGCTCACCGATGGACACTAATCAGCCCCAGCATTTT
CASSPMDTNQPQHF
>.|TRBJ1-6|.|TRBV30
TGTGCCTGGAGGGGGACACCGAATAATTCACCCCTCCACTTT
CAWRGTPNNSPLHF
>.|TRBJ1-1|.|TRBV6-6
TGTGCCAGCAGCCGGAGGGGGGGGAGCACTGAAGCTTTCTTT
CASSRRGGSTEAFF
>.|TRBJ2-3|.|TRBV13
TGTGCCAGCAGCCAGCGTGGGGGGAGCACAGATACGCAGTATTTT
CASSQRGGSTDTQYF
>.|TRBJ2-7|.|TRBV2
TGTGCCAGCAGTGGGCAGGGGTTCATCTCCTACGAGCAGTACTTC
CASSGQGFISYEQYF
>TRBD1|TRBJ1-2|.|TRBV6-5
TGTGCCAGCAGTCGACAGGGAGCCGATGGCTACACCTTC
CASSRQGADGYTF
>.|TRBJ1-1|.|TRBV5-1
TGCGCCAGCAGCTCTCTAAGGGCCGCAGACACTGAAGCTTTCTTT
CASSSLRAADTEAFF
>.|TRBJ2-3|.|TRBV6-1
TGTGCCAGCAAGAAGCGGACTAGCACAGATACGCAGTATTTT
CASKKRTSTDTQYF
>.|TRBJ1-4|.|TRBV6-5
TGTGCCAGCAGTTACGGGCAGCAAAATGAAAAACTGTTTTTT
CASSYGQQNEKLFF
>.|TRBJ2-7|.|TRBV21-1
TGTGCCAGCAGCAAAGACAACTACGAGCAGTACTTC
CASSKDNYEQYF
>TRBD2|TRBJ2-3|.|TRBV9
TGTGCCAGCAGCAGATATAGCGGGGGGGCCTCAGATACGCAGTATTTT
CASSRYSGGASDTQYF
>.|TRBJ2-7|many|TRBV30
TGTGCCTGGAGTAACAAGGGAACCGAGCAGTACTTC
CAWSNKGTEQYF
>TRBD1|TRBJ1-5|.|TRBV11-2
TGTGCCAGCAGCCCGACAGGGGGCGGGGGTCAGCCCCAGCATTTT
CASSPTGGGGQPQHF
>.|TRBJ2-2|.|TRBV7-2
TGTGCCAGCAGCTTAAAGCCAGTATACACGAACACCGGGGAGCTGTTTTTT
CASSLKPVYTNTGELFF
>.|TRBJ1-1|once|TRBV30
TGTGCCTGGAGGAAGGGGATTTTATTATACACTGAAGCTTTCTTT
CAWRKGILLYTEAFF
>.|TRBJ1-3|.|TRBV30
TGTGCCTGGAGTCCCGGACGGTCGTCCTGGGCGCTTTCTGGAAACACCATATATTTT
CAWSPGRSSWALSGNTIYF
>.|TRBJ2-7|.|TRBV28
TGTGCCAGCAGTTTAGGTGTTCCGACCGCCTCCTACGAGCAGTACTTC
CASSLGVPTASYEQYF
>.|TRBJ1-2|.|TRBV29-1
TGCAGCGTTGAAGAGTTTTATGGCTACACCTTC
CSVEEFYGYTF
>.|TRBJ1-2|once|TRBV7-9
TGTGCCAGCAGCTTAGAGGTTTGGGGTAGGGACTATGGCTACACCTTC
CASSLEVWGRDYGYTF
>TRBD2|TRBJ2-7|.|TRBV2
TGTGCCAGCAGGAGGACTAGCGGAGATAACTACGAGCAGTACTTC
CASRRTSGDNYEQYF
>TRBD1|TRBJ2-5|.|TRBV2
TGTGCCAGCAGTGAGGGACAGGGCTTTCAGCAGTACTTC
CASSEGQGFQQYF
>TRBD2|TRBJ2-7|.|TRBV4-1
TGCGCCAGCAGCAAAGGACTAGAGGAAAAGCAGTACTTC
CASSKGLEEKQYF
>.|TRBJ1-2|.|TRBV6-5
TGTGCCAGCAGTTACACAGCTAACTATGGCTACACCTTC
CASSYTANYGYTF
>.|TRBJ2-5|.|TRBV11-2
TGTGCCAGCAGCTTAGGATCGGGTGGGGTCCAAGAGACCCAGTACTTC
CASSLGSGGVQETQYF
>.|TRBJ2-7|.|TRBV7-2
TGTGCCAGCAGCTCGTTCTTCTACGAGCAGTACTTC
CASSSFFYEQYF
>.|TRBJ2-3|.|TRBV10-3
TGTGCCATCAGTGAAGGCGGCAGAACCACCACAGATACGCAGTATTTT
CAISEGGRTTTDTQYF
>.|TRBJ2-5|.|TRBV7-2
TGTGCCAGCAGCTTACTTCCGGGGACCCCCGAGACCCAGTACTTC
CASSLLPGTPETQYF
>.|TRBJ2-2|.|TRBV18
TGTGCCAGCTCACCACGGGCCGCTAACACCGGGGAGCTGTTTTTT
CASSPRAANTGELFF
>TRBD2|TRBJ2-1|.|TRBV6-5
TGTGCCAGCAGTTCACCGGGACTAGGGGTCAATGAGCAGTTCTTC
CASSSPGLGVNEQFF
>TRBD1|TRBJ1-3|.|TRBV5-1
TGCGCCAGCAGCTTAGACAGGGAGTCTGGAAACACCATATATTTT
CASSLDRESGNTIYF
>TRBD2|TRBJ2-1|.|TRBV10-2
TGCGCCAGCAGGGATGGACTAGCGGGGGGGAGATTATCCTACAATGAGCAGTTCTTC
CASRDGLAGGRLSYNEQFF
>TRBD1|TRBJ2-5|.|TRBV5-1
TGCGCCAGCAGCAGGAGGGACAGGCCCCTCCAAGAGACCCAGTACTTC
CASSRRDRPLQETQYF
>.|TRBJ1-6|.|TRBV28
TGTGCCAGCGGGCATGGGAGCTCCTATAATTCACCCCTCCACTTT
CASGHGSSYNSPLHF
>.|TRBJ2-5|.|TRBV29-1
TGCAGCGTTCTGAACCCCAGGTTTGGGGACCAAGAGACCCAGTACTTC
CSVLNPRFGDQETQYF
>TRBD1|TRBJ1-6|.|TRBV5-5
TGTGCCAGCAGCTTGGGGACAGGGGGATCCTCACCCCTCCACTTT
CASSLGTGGSSPLHF
>TRBD1|TRBJ1-1|.|TRBV6-6
TGTGCCAGCCGGCTAAATACTGGGACAGCCCCTGAAGCTTTCTTT
CASRLNTGTAPEAFF
>TRBD2|TRBJ2-3|.|TRBV30
TGTGCCTGGGCCCTAGCGGGGGGGTGGACAGATACGCAGTATTTT
CAWALAGGWTDTQYF
>.|TRBJ1-2|.|TRBV6-5
TGTGCCAGCAGTGCCTACTCGGCGAACTATGGCTACACCTTC
CASSAYSANYGYTF
>.|TRBJ2-3|.|TRBV11-2
TGTGCCAGCACCCAAATTTGGGGGGCTAGCACAGATACGCAGTATTTT
CASTQIWGASTDTQYF
>.|TRBJ2-7|once|TRBV11-3
TGTGCCAGCAGCGTGGGTGCCGGGATCTCCTACGAGCAGTACTTC
CASSVGAGISYEQYF
>.|TRBJ1-5|once|TRBV27
TGTGCCTTCACCCCGGGGTTTTGGAATCAGCCCCAGCATTTT
CAFTPGFWNQPQHF
>.|TRBJ2-1|.|TRBV5-1
TGCGCCAGCAGCGTGGCGGGGCGGGCCACCTACAATGAGCAGTTCTTC
CASSVAGRATYNEQFF
>.|TRBJ2-2|.|TRBV28
TGTGCCAGCAGTTTATCTCGCGGGGCCGCGAACACCGGGGAGCTGTTTTTT
CASSLSRGAANTGELFF
>.|TRBJ2-7|once|TRBV20-1
TGCAGTGCTAGATCGGGGTACGAGCAGTACTTC
CSARSGYEQYF
>TRBD1|TRBJ2-7|.|TRBV28
TGTGCCAGCAGCTTGCCGGGACAGGGGACCTACGAGCAGTACTTC
CASSLPGQGTYEQYF
>.|TRBJ1-1|.|TRBV7-2
TGTGCCAGCACCGCTCCGGGCAGGGATCAAGCTTTCTTT
CASTAPGRDQAFF
>TRBD1|TRBJ2-5|.|TRBV10-3
TGTGCCATCAGTGATGGACAGGCAAAAGAGACCCAGTACTTC
CAISDGQAKETQYF
>.|TRBJ1-5|.|TRBV10-3
TGTGCCATCAGTGAAGGTCAGGGTGGAGTGAGACAAACGGGTTTCCATTTT
CAISEGQGGVRQTGFHF
>.|TRBJ1-1|once|TRBV9
TGTGCCAGCAGCGTGAGAGGGGACTCTGAAGCTTTCTTT
CASSVRGDSEAFF
>.|TRBJ1-5|.|TRBV28
TGTGCCAGCAGTTTAGTATTTGGCCTCAATCAGCCCCAGCATTTT
CASSLVFGLNQPQHF
>.|TRBJ2-5|.|TRBV18
TGTGCCAGCTCCCTCGGGGCGGGACAAGAGACCCAGTACTTC
CASSLGAGQETQYF
>.|TRBJ1-1|.|TRBV2
TGTGCCAGCACCGGCACCGTGAACACTGAAGCTTTCTTT
CASTGTVNTEAFF
>.|TRBJ2-3|.|TRBV2
TGTGCCAGCAGTGTGGCAGATACGCAGTATTTT
CASSVADTQYF